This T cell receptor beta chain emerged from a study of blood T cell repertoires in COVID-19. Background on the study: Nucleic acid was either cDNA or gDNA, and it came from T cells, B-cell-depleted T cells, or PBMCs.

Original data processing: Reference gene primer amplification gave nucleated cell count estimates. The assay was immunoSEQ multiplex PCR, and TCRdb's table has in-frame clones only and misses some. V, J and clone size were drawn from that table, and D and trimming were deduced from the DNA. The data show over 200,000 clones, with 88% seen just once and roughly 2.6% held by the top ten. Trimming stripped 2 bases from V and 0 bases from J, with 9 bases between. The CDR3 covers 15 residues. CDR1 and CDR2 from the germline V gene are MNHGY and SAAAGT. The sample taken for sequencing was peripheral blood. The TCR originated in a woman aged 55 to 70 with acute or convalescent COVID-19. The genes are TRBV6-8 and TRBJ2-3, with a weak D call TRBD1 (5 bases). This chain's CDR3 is CASSYGASSTDTQYF. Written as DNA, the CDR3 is TGTGCCAGCAGTTACGGGGCGAGTAGCACAGATACGCAGTATTTT.